A single sample gave rise to the 22 T cell receptor beta chains below, sequenced in a study of T cells in Graves' hyperthyroidism and ophthalmopathy. TCR beta CDR3 regions were amplified from RNA. Researchers ran a first-round RT-PCR on the TCR CDR3 using the HTBI primer set. A single record per CDR3 protein comes from TCRdb applying MiXCR to the multiplex PCR reads. The sample holds under 350,000 distinct CDR3 sequences, roughly 18% seen once. Sequencing was carried out using blood. All receptors come from a woman aged 45 to 65 with Graves' hyperthyroidism.

The chain is built from TRBV12-3 or TRBV12-4 and TRBJ1-6; D possibly corresponds to TRBD1 (5 bases). The V gene lost 6 bases and the J gene lost 5 bases, with 14 bases spanning the gap. This CDR3 region has 15 residues. The CDR3: CASSNPTVNNSPLHF. CDR3 DNA sequence: TGTGCCAGCAGCAATCCGACAGTTAATAATTCACCCCTCCACTTT.

This CDR3 is CASSITARQGATDTQYF. The CDR3 DNA reads TGTGCCAGTAGTATTACGGCTAGGCAGGGGGCCACAGATACGCAGTATTTT. J is TRBJ2-3 and V is TRBV19; 8 bases fit TRBD1. This CDR3 is built from 17 residues. V was pared by 3 bases and J by 2 bases, with 10 bases of the junction left unmatched. Germline V CDR1 and CDR2: LNHDA, SQIVND (reference sequence).

This rearrangement joins TRBV6-2 or TRBV6-3 to TRBJ1-1, with D perhaps matching TRBD1 (5 bases). Between the trimmed V and J ends, which lost 7 bases and 0 bases, there was a span of 9 bases. The CDR3 extends over 13 amino acids. The V gene's germline CDR1 is MNHEY and CDR2 SVGEGT. CDR3 protein: CASTGPLNTEAFF. The CDR3 bases are TGTGCCAGCACGGGACCTCTGAACACTGAAGCTTTCTTT.

This clonotype was detected a few times. This rearrangement joins TRBV7-2 to TRBJ2-5, with no clear D. Germline CDR1 reads SGHTA; CDR2 reads FQGNSA. The CDR3 totals 14 residues. V lost 1 base to trimming and J lost 0 bases, with 6 bases between them. In DNA, the CDR3 is TGTGCCAGCAGCTTAGTGGAGTACCAAGAGACCCAGTACTTC. Translating it yields CASSLVEYQETQYF.

The gene calls are TRBV2 and TRBJ2-3; no reliable D call. This CDR3 has 16 amino acids. The V gene's germline CDR1 is SNHLY and CDR2 FYNNEI. The ends were cut back, 6 bases at V and 2 bases at J, with 18 bases in the middle. Here the CDR3 reads CASRETRSLTTDTQYF. DNA of the CDR3: TGTGCCAGCAGGGAGACCAGAAGCTTAACCACAGATACGCAGTATTTT.

Only a few counts were recorded for this clonotype. V is TRBV20-1 and J is TRBJ2-1; no definite D call. With 7 bases removed from V and 7 bases from J, the gap between germline ends came to 14 bases. Germline V gives CDR1 DFQATT, CDR2 SNEGSKA (reference sequence). This CDR3 comprises 12 residues. This chain's CDR3 is CSVPLEPNEQFF. CDR3 in DNA: TGCAGTGTCCCCCTTGAGCCGAATGAGCAGTTCTTC.

This CDR3 is CASSSLSGGDDTQYF. DNA of the CDR3: TGTGCCAGCAGCTCCCTTAGCGGGGGGGACGATACGCAGTATTTT. The J gene is TRBJ2-3, the V gene TRBV7-3; TRBD2 matches 11 bases. This CDR3 spans 15 amino acids. Per the germline V gene, CDR1 is SGHTA and CDR2 is FQGTGA. The ends lost 4 bases at V and 6 bases at J; junction bases unmatched: 6.

The rearrangement joins TRBV20-1 to TRBJ2-1; 12 bases align to TRBD2. The CDR3 extends over 15 amino acids. Germline loops: CDR1 DFQATT, CDR2 SNEGSKA (reference sequence). With V trimmed by 6 bases and J by 8 bases, 11 bases remained unmatched. The CDR3 DNA reads as TGCAGTGCCCCCCCGGGACTAGCGGGTTCCTATGAGCAGTTCTTC. Translation gives CSAPPGLAGSYEQFF.

This clonotype was detected ten times or more. The rearrangement uses TRBV30 and TRBJ1-4, with 8 positions matching TRBD1. After removal of 0 bases from V and 8 bases from J, the junction contained 8 bases not matched to a gene. Germline V lookup: CDR1 GTSNPN, CDR2 SVGIG (reference sequence). CDR3 length equals 15 residues. The CDR3 sequence: CAWSVGGTGPEKLFF. The CDR3 DNA follows: TGTGCCTGGAGTGTAGGAGGGACAGGTCCCGAAAAACTGTTTTTT. Full variable domain (outside the CDR3, taken from reference TRBV30 and TRBJ1-4): SQTIHQWPATLVQPVGSPLSLECTVEGTSNPNLYWYRQAAGRGLQLLFYSVGIGQISSEVPQNLSASRPQDRQFILSSKKLLLSDSGFYLCAWSVGGTGPEKLFFGSGTQLSVL.

This clonotype was picked up many times. The V call is TRBV11-2, the J call TRBJ2-3, with no clear D. V was pared by 6 bases and J by 4 bases, with 5 bases between. Germline-derived CDR1 and CDR2 are SGHAT and FQNNGV. The CDR3 loop spans 11 amino acids. The CDR3 DNA follows: TGTGCCAGCAGGAATTCAGATACGCAGTATTTT. It is translated as CASRNSDTQYF.

This clonotype occurred a few times. The chain combines TRBV20-1 with TRBJ2-3; 7 bases fit TRBD2. CDR3 length: 14 amino acids. Germline V lookup: CDR1 DFQATT, CDR2 SNEGSKA (reference sequence). V gave up 3 bases and J gave up 2 bases; unmatched junction bases: 5. The chain's CDR3 is CSASVAGDTDTQYF. The CDR3 coding sequence is TGCAGTGCTAGTGTGGCGGGGGACACAGATACGCAGTATTTT.

As to this clonotype: This sequence may be a read error, since a much larger clone differs from it by one base. The missing conserved phenylalanine or tryptophan at the end of this CDR3 makes a read error likely. The chain joins TRBV10-2 to TRBJ1-1; D not certain. The germline V gene has CDR1 WSHSY and CDR2 SAAADI. The CDR3 covers 13 residues. V was clipped by 7 bases and J by 0 bases, with 9 bases between them. In DNA form, the CDR3 reads TGCGCCAGCAAAGAAGGGTTGAACACTGAAGCTTTCCTT. Translating it yields CASKEGLNTEAFL.

This clonotype came up many times. The V and J genes are TRBV12-3 or TRBV12-4 and TRBJ1-4; D possibly corresponds to TRBD1 (5 bases). The CDR3 totals 15 residues. Trimming left V 6 bases short and J 8 bases short, with 19 bases between. The CDR3 region is CASSPLRGFEEKLFF. DNA for the CDR3: TGTGCCAGCAGCCCCCTTAGGGGATTCGAGGAAAAACTGTTTTTT.

This clonotype was seen a few times. The V call is TRBV7-2, the J call TRBJ1-5; D uncertain. Germline values: CDR1 SGHTA, CDR2 FQGNSA. Trimming pared 5 bases from V and 5 bases from J, leaving 16 bases between. The CDR3 has 15 residues. CDR3: CASSHLGRYDQPQHF. The CDR3, as DNA: TGTGCCAGCAGCCACTTAGGGAGGTACGATCAGCCCCAGCATTTT.

There are many counts of this clonotype. The CDR3 coding sequence is TGTGCCAGCAGCTTGTATGGGGGCCTCTATAGCAATCAGCCCCAGCATTTT. Protein sequence: CASSLYGGLYSNQPQHF. The genes are TRBV5-6 and TRBJ1-5, with D perhaps matching TRBD1 (6 bases). CDR3 size: 17 residues. V lost 1 base to trimming and J lost 0 bases, with 14 bases between them. Germline values: CDR1 SGHDT, CDR2 YYEEEE.

This clonotype turned up a few times. The V gene is TRBV30, the J gene TRBJ2-3; TRBD1 is a possible D gene (7 bases). Germline loops: CDR1 GTSNPN, CDR2 SVGIG (reference sequence). This CDR3 spans 13 amino acids. Trimming took off 7 bases at V and 3 bases at J, with 14 bases between the two ends. The chain's CDR3 is CAYRQGLTDTQYF. Written as DNA, the CDR3 is TGTGCCTACCGACAGGGACTTACAGATACGCAGTATTTT. Variable domain in full (rest from reference TRBV30 and TRBJ2-3): SQTIHQWPATLVQPVGSPLSLECTVEGTSNPNLYWYRQAAGRGLQLLFYSVGIGQISSEVPQNLSASRPQDRQFILSSKKLLLSDSGFYLCAYRQGLTDTQYFGPGTRLTVL.

This clonotype has ten or more counts. The chain carries TRBV3-1 and TRBJ2-1; D remains ambiguous. The CDR3 consists of 16 residues. V shed 0 bases and J shed 3 bases, with 12 bases lying between them. Germline CDR1 LGHDT, CDR2 YNNKEL (reference sequence). The CDR3 spells CASSQDNGPNYNEQFF. CDR3 in DNA: TGTGCCAGCAGCCAAGATAACGGACCGAACTACAATGAGCAGTTCTTC.

There are many counts of this clonotype. The chain employs TRBV6-1 and TRBJ1-1, with 8 bases aligning to TRBD1. The CDR3 has 15 amino acids. Per germline, CDR1 MNHNS and CDR2 SASEGT. With V trimmed by 5 bases and J by 1 base, 6 bases remained unmatched. CDR3 bases: TGTGCCAGCAGTTCCCCGGACAGGGAGAACACTGAAGCTTTCTTT. It specifies CASSSPDRENTEAFF.

To note about this clonotype: A read error may explain this, as a much larger clone is one base away. The genes are TRBV13 and TRBJ2-5, with a possible D match to TRBD2 (6 bases). The CDR3 covers 15 residues. Germline V gene data show CDR1 as PRHDT and CDR2 as FYEKMQ (reference sequence). The CDR3 DNA sequence: TGTGCCAGCAACTTAGCGGTCCTGGGGATCGAGACCCAGTACTTC. Translated: CASNLAVLGIETQYF.

The chain recombines TRBV9 with TRBJ1-2; 7 bases are shared with TRBD1. The CDR3 sequence is 14 residues long. The germline V gene has CDR1 SGDLS and CDR2 YYNGEE. V gave up 3 bases and J gave up 5 bases; unmatched junction bases: 7. The DNA for the CDR3 is TGTGCCAGCAGCGCCGGGACAGACGAATATGGCTACACCTTC. It is translated as CASSAGTDEYGYTF. Full variable domain (rest looked up from reference TRBV9 and TRBJ1-2): DSGVTQTPKHLITATGQRVTLRCSPRSGDLSVYWYQQSLDQGLQFLIQYYNGEERAKGNILERFSAQQFPDLHSELNLSSLELGDSALYFCASSAGTDEYGYTFGSGTRLTVV.

The chain joins TRBV20-1 to TRBJ2-1, with D hard to call. CDR1 DFQATT and CDR2 SNEGSKA come from the germline V gene (reference sequence). The CDR3 contains 14 residues. V lost 3 bases and J 0 bases, leaving 9 bases between the germline ends. In DNA, the CDR3 is TGCAGTGCTAGCTCGCGCTACTCCTACAATGAGCAGTTCTTC. Translation gives CSASSRYSYNEQFF.

This chain uses TRBV10-3 with TRBJ2-2; D may be TRBD1 (6 bases). The length of the CDR3 is 17 residues. Germline CDR1 is ENHRY and CDR2 is SYGVKD. Trimming stripped 2 bases from V and 0 bases from J, with 13 bases between. CDR3 residues: CAISEIVRQANTGELFF. CDR3 in DNA: TGTGCCATCAGTGAGATTGTTCGACAGGCGAACACCGGGGAGCTGTTTTTT.